This T cell receptor beta chain was documented in a study of relationships among human T cell subsets (dated 2010 in TCRdb). Looking at the study overall: Sequencing was performed on eight distinct blood T cell populations: pan T, CD8 cytotoxic, regulatory, Th1, Th2, naive plus transitional, activated and memory cells. Overall study results and their limits: The seven subsets showed no statistically significant differences in V, D and J usage, CDR3 length, or N-nucleotide additions. While more than 50% of CD8+ cytotoxic sequences came from clones with more than 100 reads, the regulatory and Th2 subsets had few clones of that kind. Substantial sharing of CDR3s among Th1, Th2 and regulatory T cells was interpreted as suggestive of stochastic cell fate choices. A CD4+CD8+ double-positive population could not be ruled out by the bead-based sorting.

CDR1 and CDR2 are drawn from the germline V gene (reference sequence): SGHAT, FQDESV. The CDR3 holds 13 amino acids from the cysteine to the phenylalanine. Of the read, only the CDR3 DNA is kept; its 39 bases are in frame from base 1. Naive plus transitional T cells were isolated with anti-CD45RA microbeads from pooled isolated CD4+ and CD8+ T cells. T cell subsets were isolated with Miltenyi superparamagnetic beads coated with subset-specific monoclonal antibodies. Peripheral blood was used as the source from which all T cell populations were isolated. Whole blood was subjected to Ficoll separation to obtain mononuclear cells, from which monocytes were subsequently depleted using anti-CD14 microbeads. Isolated cell populations were immediately resuspended in RNAprotect reagent. The library relied on multiplex PCR. Sequencing instrument: 454 GS FLX. Semiquantitative ARM-PCR was used to amplify the TCR alpha and beta CDR3 regions from mRNA. In ARM-PCR, tagged nested gene-specific primers were applied first, and communal superprimers then carried out the exponential amplification. Before the second amplification round was performed on first-round PCR products, the nested primers were removed by exonuclease. Sequencing of the amplicons was performed on the 454 platform, which allows millions of DNA fragments to be sequenced rapidly without cloning bias. A read mappable to both V and J germline segments was defined as an effective read. The original methods were these. IRmap was used to assign reads to germline V, D and J segments, and IRmap relies on pyromap, a Smith-Waterman modification adapted to 454 sequencing errors. D-beta assignments were filtered with cutoffs set at the 99th percentile of alignment scores obtained from simulated random sequences. The CDR3 was taken to be the amino acids lying between the conserved V-segment Y[YFLI]C motif and the J-segment [FW]GXGT motif. A compound Poisson process model, previously applied to large-scale EST data, was used to estimate repertoire diversity. A cross-contamination detection procedure was applied to argue against sample contamination as the source of shared CDR3s. TCRdb passed the public sequencing reads through fastp at Q25 and MiXCR, retaining productive beta sequences. When rows share a CDR3 protein, they turn into one entry using the most common DNA and genes. The V and J calls were determined by TCRdb, not by the authors. The sample table shows roughly 7,400 distinct CDR3 sequences, and about 70% are seen once. The ten most abundant clones make up about half of the sample.

To note about this clonotype: Its antigen specificity is not known. At one end, the junction sequence differs from germline, possibly due to a read error.

The sequence joins TRBV11-1 to TRBJ2-1; 7 of the junction bases match TRBD2. The material sequenced was naive and transitional (CD45RA+) T cells sorted from blood. Taken with the paper, the label for cell subset or site translates to: CD45RA+ naive plus transitional T cells (Tn+t). The origin of this receptor is a man aged 35 to 55 in good health. The CDR3 sequence is CASSLLAGAEKFF. The nucleotide sequence is given as TGTGCCAGCAGCTTACTGGCGGGAGCTGAGAAGTTCTTC.